The present T cell receptor (beta chain) was sequenced within a study of T cells in Graves' hyperthyroidism and ophthalmopathy. TCR beta CDR3 region amplification was performed from RNA transcripts. A first-round RT-PCR of the TCR CDR3 used the HTBI primer set. TCRdb reprocessed the multiplex PCR reads with MiXCR, giving one entry per CDR3 protein. Seen here are about 770,000 distinct CDR3 sequences, around 20% observed once, and the top ten hold over 15%. Overall study findings and caveats: Ophthalmopathy got predicted by the model a median 6.5 months before its onset.

This clonotype has a count of ten or more. Its antigen is undetermined. V shed 1 base and J shed 7 bases, with 13 bases lying between them. CDR3 length: 15 amino acids. CDR1 is SGHTA and CDR2 is FQGNSA in the germline V gene. The origin of this receptor is a woman aged 45-65 years with Graves' hyperthyroidism that later progressed to Graves' ophthalmopathy. The chain carries TRBV7-2 and TRBJ1-4; D might be TRBD1 (5 bases). Sequencing used blood. CDR3 region: CASSLGGGRSEKLFF. The CDR3 nucleotides read TGTGCCAGCAGCTTAGGGGGGGGACGCAGTGAAAAACTGTTTTTT. The full variable domain, rest sourced from reference TRBV7-2 and TRBJ1-4, is GAGVSQSPSNKVTEKGKDVELRCDPISGHTALYWYRQSLGQGLEFLIYFQGNSAPDKSGLPSDRFSAERTGGSVSTLTIQRTQQEDSAVYLCASSLGGGRSEKLFFGSGTQLSVL.